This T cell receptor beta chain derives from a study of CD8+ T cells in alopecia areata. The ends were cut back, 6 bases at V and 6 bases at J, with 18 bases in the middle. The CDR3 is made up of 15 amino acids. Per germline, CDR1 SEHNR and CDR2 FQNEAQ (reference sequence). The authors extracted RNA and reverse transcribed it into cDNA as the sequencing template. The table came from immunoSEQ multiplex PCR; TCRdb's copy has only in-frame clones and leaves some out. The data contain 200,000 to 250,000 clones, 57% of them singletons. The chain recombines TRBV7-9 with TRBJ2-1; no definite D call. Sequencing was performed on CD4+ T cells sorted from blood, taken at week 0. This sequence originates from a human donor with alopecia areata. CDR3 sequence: CASSSLASTGNEQFF. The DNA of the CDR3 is TGTGCCAGCAGTTCCCTCGCCTCCACGGGCAATGAGCAGTTCTTC.